This T cell receptor (beta chain) derives from a study of blood T cell repertoires in COVID-19. Some clones are missing from TCRdb's copy, which holds only in-frame ones; the method was immunoSEQ multiplex PCR. The sample carries roughly 50,000 clones, about 86% recorded once. CDR3 length equals 15 residues. Trimming cost V 0 bases and J 5 bases; bases outside gene matches: 7. Germline V gene sequence: CDR1 SGHRS, CDR2 YFSETQ. The sequence was obtained from a woman older than 75 with acute or convalescent COVID-19. V and J are TRBV5-1 and TRBJ1-1; 7 nucleotides line up with TRBD1. Specimen: peripheral blood. The CDR3 coding sequence is TGCGCCAGCAGCTTGGGAGGGGGCGAGGGGACTGAAGCTTTCTTT. Protein sequence: CASSLGGGEGTEAFF.